What follows is one TCR beta chain and its context. The antigen is unknown. In the PCR, 60 Vbeta and 13 Jbeta primers were used. Clones were sequenced by immunoSEQ multiplex PCR, and TCRdb holds only the in-frame ones, with some missing. Here the sample spans under 85,000 clones, about 76% being singletons. The data stem from a study of cytomegalovirus exposure and HLA in healthy donors. As for the study in general: When 350 to 500 donors were genotyped, roughly 82% of them were found to fall in the Caucasian-associated ancestry cluster. Broader study findings: Rare TCR sequences dominated, though some public TCRs recurred in many donors. Reports described diagnosis of cytomegalovirus status by the classifier as highly specific and sensitive.

This CDR3 has 17 amino acids. Germline CDR1 and CDR2: SGDLS and YYNGEE. Germline trimming cut 0 bases from V and 2 bases from J; bases unmatched to any gene: 5. This receptor was obtained from a man younger than 35 in good health and CMV-seronegative. The sample was PBMCs. The chain joins TRBV9 to TRBJ2-2; TRBD1 matches at 9 bases. CDR3 loop: CASSVATGGANTGELFF. The CDR3 nucleotides are TGTGCCAGCAGCGTAGCTACAGGGGGCGCTAACACCGGGGAGCTGTTTTTT.